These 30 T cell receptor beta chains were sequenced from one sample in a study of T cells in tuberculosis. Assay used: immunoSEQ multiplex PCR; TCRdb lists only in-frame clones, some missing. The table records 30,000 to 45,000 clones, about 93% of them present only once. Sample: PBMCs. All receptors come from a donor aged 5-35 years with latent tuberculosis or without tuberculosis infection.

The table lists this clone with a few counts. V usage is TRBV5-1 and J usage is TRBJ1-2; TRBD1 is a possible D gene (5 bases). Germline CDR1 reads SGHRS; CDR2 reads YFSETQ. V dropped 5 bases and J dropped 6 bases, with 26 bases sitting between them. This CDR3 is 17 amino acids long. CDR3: CASSTGLPGGPYNGYTF. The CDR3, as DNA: TGCGCCAGCAGTACGGGCCTACCCGGGGGACCCTACAATGGCTACACCTTC.

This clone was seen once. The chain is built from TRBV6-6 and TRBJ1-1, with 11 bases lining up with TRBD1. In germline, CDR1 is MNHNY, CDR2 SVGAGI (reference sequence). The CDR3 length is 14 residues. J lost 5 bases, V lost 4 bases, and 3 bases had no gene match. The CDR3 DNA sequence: TGTGCCAGCAGTTCCGGGACAGGGGGTACTGAAGCTTTCTTT. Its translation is CASSSGTGGTEAFF.

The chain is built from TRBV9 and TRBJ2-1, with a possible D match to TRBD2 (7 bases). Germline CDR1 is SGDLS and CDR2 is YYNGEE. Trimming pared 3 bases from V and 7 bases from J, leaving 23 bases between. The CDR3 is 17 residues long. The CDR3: CASSAPRGGGQLNEQFF. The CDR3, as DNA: TGTGCCAGCAGCGCCCCAAGAGGGGGGGGGCAGTTGAATGAGCAGTTCTTC.

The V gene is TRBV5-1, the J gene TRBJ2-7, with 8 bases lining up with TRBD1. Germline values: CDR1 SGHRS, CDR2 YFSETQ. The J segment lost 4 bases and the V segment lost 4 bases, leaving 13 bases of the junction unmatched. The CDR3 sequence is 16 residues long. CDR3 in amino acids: CASSPTAGTGSYEQYF. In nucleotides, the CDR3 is TGCGCCAGCAGCCCCACGGCCGGGACAGGATCATACGAGCAGTACTTC.

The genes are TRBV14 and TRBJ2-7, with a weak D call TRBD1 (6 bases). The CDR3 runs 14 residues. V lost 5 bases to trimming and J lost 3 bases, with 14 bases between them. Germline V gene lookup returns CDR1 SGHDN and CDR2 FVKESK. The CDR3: CASSARQVRYEQYF. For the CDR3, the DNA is TGTGCCAGCAGCGCGCGACAGGTCCGCTACGAGCAGTACTTC.

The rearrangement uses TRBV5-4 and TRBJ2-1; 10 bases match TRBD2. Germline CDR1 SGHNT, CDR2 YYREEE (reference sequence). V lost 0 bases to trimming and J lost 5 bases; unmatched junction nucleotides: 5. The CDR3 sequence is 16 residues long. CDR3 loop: CASSLVTSGYNNEQFF. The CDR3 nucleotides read TGTGCCAGCAGCTTGGTGACTAGCGGGTATAACAATGAGCAGTTCTTC.

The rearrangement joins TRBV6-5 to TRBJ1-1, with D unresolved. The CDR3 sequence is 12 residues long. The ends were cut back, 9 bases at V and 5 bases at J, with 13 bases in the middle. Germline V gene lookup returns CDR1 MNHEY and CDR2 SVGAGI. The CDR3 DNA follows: TGTGCCAGTCTCAGAGGTCGGACTGAAGCTTTCTTT. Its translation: CASLRGRTEAFF.

The CDR3: CASSSGLAGGLTSYEQYF. DNA of the CDR3: TGCGCCAGCAGCTCCGGACTAGCGGGGGGCCTGACCTCCTACGAGCAGTACTTC. This sequence joins TRBV5-1 and TRBJ2-7; 14 bases are shared with TRBD2. Losses at the gene ends were 3 bases for V and 0 bases for J; bases not matched to a gene: 8. This CDR3 is built from 18 residues. Germline assignment: CDR1 SGHRS and CDR2 YFSETQ.

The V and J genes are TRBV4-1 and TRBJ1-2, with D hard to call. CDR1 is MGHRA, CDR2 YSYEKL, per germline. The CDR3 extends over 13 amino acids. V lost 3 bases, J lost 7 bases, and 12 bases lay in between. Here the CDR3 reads CASSQDTTSGYTF. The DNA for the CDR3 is TGCGCCAGCAGCCAGGATACTACTTCTGGCTACACCTTC.

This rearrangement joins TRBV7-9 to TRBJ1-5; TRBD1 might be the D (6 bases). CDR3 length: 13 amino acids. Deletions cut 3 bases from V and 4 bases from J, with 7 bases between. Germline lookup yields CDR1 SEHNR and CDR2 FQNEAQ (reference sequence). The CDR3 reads CASSLDRNQPQHF. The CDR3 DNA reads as TGTGCCAGCAGCTTGGACAGAAATCAGCCCCAGCATTTT.

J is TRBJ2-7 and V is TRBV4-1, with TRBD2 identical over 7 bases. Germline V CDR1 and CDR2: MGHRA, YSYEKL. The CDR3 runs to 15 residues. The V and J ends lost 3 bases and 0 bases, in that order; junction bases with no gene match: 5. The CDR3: CASSQGAGSSYEQYF. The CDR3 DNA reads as TGCGCCAGCAGCCAGGGAGCGGGAAGCTCCTACGAGCAGTACTTC.

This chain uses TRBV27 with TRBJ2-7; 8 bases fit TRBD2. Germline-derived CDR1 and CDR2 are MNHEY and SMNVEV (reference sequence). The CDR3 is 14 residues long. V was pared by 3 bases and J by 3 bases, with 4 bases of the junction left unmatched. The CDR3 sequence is CASSFKRGSYEQYF. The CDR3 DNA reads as TGTGCCAGCAGTTTTAAGCGGGGGAGCTACGAGCAGTACTTC.

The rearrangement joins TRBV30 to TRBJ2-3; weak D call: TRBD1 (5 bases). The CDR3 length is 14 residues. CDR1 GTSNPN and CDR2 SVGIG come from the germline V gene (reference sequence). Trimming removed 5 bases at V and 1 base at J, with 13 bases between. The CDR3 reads CAWAQGTRTDTQYF. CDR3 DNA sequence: TGTGCCTGGGCTCAGGGTACTCGCACAGATACGCAGTATTTT.

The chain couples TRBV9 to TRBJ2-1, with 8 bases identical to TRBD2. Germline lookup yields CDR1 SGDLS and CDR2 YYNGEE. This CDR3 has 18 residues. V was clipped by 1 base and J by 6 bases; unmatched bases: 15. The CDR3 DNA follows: TGTGCCAGCAGCGTACCACCCAGAGGAGCGGGGGCCCGCAATGAGCAGTTCTTC. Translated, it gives CASSVPPRGAGARNEQFF.

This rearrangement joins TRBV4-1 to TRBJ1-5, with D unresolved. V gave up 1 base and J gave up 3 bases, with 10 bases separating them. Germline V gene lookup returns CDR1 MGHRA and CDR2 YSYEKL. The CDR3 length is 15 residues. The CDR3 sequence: CASSQGFGPNQPQHF. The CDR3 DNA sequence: TGCGCCAGCAGCCAAGGTTTTGGGCCCAATCAGCCCCAGCATTTT.

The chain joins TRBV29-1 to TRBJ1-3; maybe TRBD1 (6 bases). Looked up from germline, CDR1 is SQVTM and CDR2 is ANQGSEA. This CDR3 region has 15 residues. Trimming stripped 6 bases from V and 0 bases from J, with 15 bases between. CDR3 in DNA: TGCAGCGTCGACCTCAGGGGCACCTCTGGAAACACCATATATTTT. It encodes CSVDLRGTSGNTIYF.

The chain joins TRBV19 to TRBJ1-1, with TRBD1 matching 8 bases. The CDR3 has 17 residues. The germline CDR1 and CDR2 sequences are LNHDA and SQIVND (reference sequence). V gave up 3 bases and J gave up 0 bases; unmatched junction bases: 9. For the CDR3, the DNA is TGTGCCAGTAGTATGGGCAGGGGGCGAACCATGAACACTGAAGCTTTCTTT. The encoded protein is CASSMGRGRTMNTEAFF.

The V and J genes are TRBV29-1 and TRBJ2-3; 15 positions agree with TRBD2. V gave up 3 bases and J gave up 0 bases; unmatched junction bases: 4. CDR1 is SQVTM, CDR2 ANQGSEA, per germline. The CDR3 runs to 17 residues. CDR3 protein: CSVEGLAGGYSTDTQYF. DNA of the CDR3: TGCAGCGTTGAGGGACTAGCGGGGGGATATAGCACAGATACGCAGTATTTT.

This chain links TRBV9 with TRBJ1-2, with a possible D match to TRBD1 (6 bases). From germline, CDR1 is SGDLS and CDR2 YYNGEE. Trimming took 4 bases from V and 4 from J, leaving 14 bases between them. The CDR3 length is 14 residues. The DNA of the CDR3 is TGTGCCAGCAGCCAGGACAGACTTCTCTATGGCTACACCTTC. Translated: CASSQDRLLYGYTF.

CDR3 amino acids: CASSPLGQVDGYTF. CDR3 bases: TGTGCCAGCAGCCCGCTGGGACAGGTGGATGGCTACACCTTC. This chain links TRBV7-8 with TRBJ1-2; 8 bases are shared with TRBD1. V was pared by 5 bases and J by 6 bases, with 8 bases of the junction left unmatched. Germline CDR1 is SGHVS and CDR2 is FQNEAQ. The CDR3 is 14 amino acids.

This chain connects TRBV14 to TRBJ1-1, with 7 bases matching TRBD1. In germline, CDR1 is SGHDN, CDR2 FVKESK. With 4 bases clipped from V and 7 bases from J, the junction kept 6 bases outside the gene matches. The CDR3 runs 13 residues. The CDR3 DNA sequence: TGTGCCAGCAGCCTCGACAGGGAGAGTGAAGCTTTCTTT. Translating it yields CASSLDRESEAFF.

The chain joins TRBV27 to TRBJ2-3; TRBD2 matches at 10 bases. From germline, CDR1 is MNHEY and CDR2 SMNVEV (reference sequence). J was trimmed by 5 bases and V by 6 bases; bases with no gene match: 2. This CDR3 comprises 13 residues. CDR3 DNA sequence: TGTGCCAGCAGAACTAGCGGGGTAGATACGCAGTATTTT. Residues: CASRTSGVDTQYF.

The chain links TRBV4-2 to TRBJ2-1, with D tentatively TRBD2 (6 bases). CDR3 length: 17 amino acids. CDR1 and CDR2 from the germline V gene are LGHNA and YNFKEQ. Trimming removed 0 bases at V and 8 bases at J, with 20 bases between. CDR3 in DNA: TGTGCCAGCAGCCAAGATCCTTCGGCAGGGAGGAAGGATGAGCAGTTCTTC. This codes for CASSQDPSAGRKDEQFF.

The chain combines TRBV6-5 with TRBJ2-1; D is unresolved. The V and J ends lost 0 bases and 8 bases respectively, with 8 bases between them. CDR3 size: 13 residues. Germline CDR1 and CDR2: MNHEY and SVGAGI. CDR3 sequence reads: CASSYSRYDEQFF. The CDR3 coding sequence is TGTGCCAGCAGTTACTCGAGATATGATGAGCAGTTCTTC.

The CDR3 spells CASSFPGQGSYEQYF. As DNA, the CDR3 is TGTGCCAGCAGCTTCCCGGGACAGGGCTCCTACGAGCAGTACTTC. The genes are TRBV5-6 and TRBJ2-7, with 9 bases identical to TRBD1. Germline loops: CDR1 SGHDT, CDR2 YYEEEE. The junction had 3 bases not matched to a gene; V was cut back by 2 bases and J by 0 bases. CDR3 length: 15 residues. The entire variable domain, with the rest obtained from reference TRBV5-6 and TRBJ2-7, is as follows: DAGVTQSPTHLIKTRGQQVTLRCSPKSGHDTVSWYQQALGQGPQFIFQYYEEEERQRGNFPDRFSGHQFPNYSSELNVNALLLGDSALYLCASSFPGQGSYEQYFGPGTRLTVT.

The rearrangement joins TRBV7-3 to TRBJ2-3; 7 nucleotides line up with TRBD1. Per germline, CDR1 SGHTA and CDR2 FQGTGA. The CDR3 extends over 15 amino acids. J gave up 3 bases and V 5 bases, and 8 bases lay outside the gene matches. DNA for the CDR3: TGTGCCAGCAGCCAACAGGGGAGTAGGACAGATACGCAGTATTTT. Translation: CASSQQGSRTDTQYF.

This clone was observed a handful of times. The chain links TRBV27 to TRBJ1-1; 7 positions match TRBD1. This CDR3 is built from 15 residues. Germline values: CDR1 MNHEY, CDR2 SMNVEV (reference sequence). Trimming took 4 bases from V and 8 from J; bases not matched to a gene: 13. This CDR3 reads CASSSPTHDREEAFF. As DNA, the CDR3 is TGTGCCAGCAGTTCCCCCACTCACGACAGGGAGGAAGCTTTCTTT.

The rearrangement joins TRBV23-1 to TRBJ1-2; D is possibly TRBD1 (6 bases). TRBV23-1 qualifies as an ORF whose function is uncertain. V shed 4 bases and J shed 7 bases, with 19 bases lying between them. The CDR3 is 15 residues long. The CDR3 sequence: CASSRSTGRSGGYTF. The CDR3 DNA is TGCGCCAGCAGTCGATCGACAGGACGTTCTGGTGGCTACACCTTC.

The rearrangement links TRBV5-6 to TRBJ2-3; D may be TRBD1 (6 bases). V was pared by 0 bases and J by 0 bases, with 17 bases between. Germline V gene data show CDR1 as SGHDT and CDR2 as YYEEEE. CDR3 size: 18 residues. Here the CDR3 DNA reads TGTGCCAGCAGCTTGGAGGGGGTCCCTCCGTCTAGCACAGATACGCAGTATTTT. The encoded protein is CASSLEGVPPSSTDTQYF. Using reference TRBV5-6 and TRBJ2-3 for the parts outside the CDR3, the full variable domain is DAGVTQSPTHLIKTRGQQVTLRCSPKSGHDTVSWYQQALGQGPQFIFQYYEEEERQRGNFPDRFSGHQFPNYSSELNVNALLLGDSALYLCASSLEGVPPSSTDTQYFGPGTRLTVL.

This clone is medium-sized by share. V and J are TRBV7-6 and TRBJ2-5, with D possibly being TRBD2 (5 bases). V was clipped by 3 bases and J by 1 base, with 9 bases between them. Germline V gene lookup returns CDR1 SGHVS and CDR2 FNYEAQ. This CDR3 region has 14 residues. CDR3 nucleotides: TGTGCCAGCAGCTTCGGACTGTCCCAAGAGACCCAGTACTTC. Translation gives CASSFGLSQETQYF.